The 9 T cell receptor beta chains below were found in one sample sequenced in a study of shared clonotypes between healthy human individuals. The table came from immunoSEQ multiplex PCR; TCRdb's copy has only in-frame clones and leaves some out. This sample has some 2 million clones, with 85% to 95% found just once. Sequencing used naive CD4+ T cells sorted from blood. Subset indicated: CD45RA+ positively selected. These receptors were taken from a man aged 18 to 30 in good health.

The rearrangement joins TRBV10-1 to TRBJ2-7, with D possibly being TRBD1 or TRBD2 (5 bases each). Germline assignment: CDR1 WNHNN and CDR2 SYGVQD (reference sequence). This CDR3 region has 12 residues. This chain's CDR3 is CAGRDRSYEQYF. The CDR3 nucleotides are TGCGCTGGCAGGGACCGCTCCTACGAGCAGTACTTC.

This chain links TRBV5-1 with TRBJ2-7; the match to TRBD1 covers 10 bases. Losses at the gene ends were 2 bases for V and 6 bases for J; bases not matched to a gene: 5. CDR3 length: 14 residues. Per germline, CDR1 SGHRS and CDR2 YFSETQ. The CDR3 nucleotides read TGCGCCAGCAGCTTAGGGACAGGGGCGGCCGAGCAGTACTTC. It yields the protein CASSLGTGAAEQYF.

CDR3 loop: CASSPLQAKSTDTQYF. CDR3 DNA sequence: TGTGCCAGCTCACCACTACAGGCGAAAAGCACAGATACGCAGTATTTT. This chain uses TRBV18 with TRBJ2-3, with D perhaps matching TRBD1 (5 bases). Germline CDR1 reads KGHSH; CDR2 reads LQKENI. This CDR3 has 16 amino acids. Trimming took 1 base from V and 0 from J, leaving 11 bases between them.

The rearrangement joins TRBV11-2 to TRBJ2-7; D is perhaps TRBD2 (6 bases). The CDR3 runs to 16 residues. Germline CDR1 and CDR2: SGHAT and FQNNGV. With 3 bases removed from V and 4 bases from J, the gap between germline ends came to 19 bases. The CDR3 loop reads CASSLLSSAVAYEQYF. In DNA form, the CDR3 reads TGTGCCAGCAGCTTGCTTTCTAGCGCAGTAGCTTACGAGCAGTACTTC.

The chain recombines TRBV28 with TRBJ2-1; tentatively, D is TRBD1 (7 bases). This CDR3 is 16 amino acids long. CDR1 is MDHEN, CDR2 SYDVKM, per germline. Trimming shortened V by 5 bases and J by 4 bases, and 18 bases separated the two germline ends. The CDR3 spells CASSTSTGRTYNEQFF. The DNA for the CDR3 is TGTGCCAGCAGTACCTCGACAGGGAGGACTTACAATGAGCAGTTCTTC. Together with reference TRBV28 and TRBJ2-1, the CDR3 gives the full variable domain: DVKVTQSSRYLVKRTGEKVFLECVQDMDHENMFWYRQDPGLGLRLIYFSYDVKMKEKGDIPEGYSVSREKKERFSLILESASTNQTSMYLCASSTSTGRTYNEQFFGPGTRLTVL.

The table lists this clone with a count of one. The chain has TRBV19 and TRBJ2-7, with D perhaps matching TRBD2 (6 bases). The V gene's germline CDR1 is LNHDA and CDR2 SQIVND (reference sequence). This CDR3 region has 15 residues. Trimming left V 7 bases short and J 5 bases short, with 21 bases between. The CDR3 protein is CASTYGVAGRNEQYF. Here the CDR3 DNA reads TGTGCCAGTACCTATGGCGTGGCGGGGAGGAACGAGCAGTACTTC.

This rearrangement joins TRBV10-3 to TRBJ2-5; TRBD2 agrees at 7 bases. CDR3 size: 13 residues. Per germline, CDR1 ENHRY and CDR2 SYGVKD. V trimming: 10 bases; J trimming: 5 bases; junction bases outside the gene matches: 10. CDR3 sequence reads: CATGRDYRETQYF. CDR3 in DNA: TGTGCCACCGGACGGGACTACCGGGAGACCCAGTACTTC.

This chain joins TRBV7-2 and TRBJ2-7, with D uncertain. The V gene lost 5 bases and the J gene lost 7 bases, with 18 bases spanning the gap. CDR1 and CDR2 from the germline V gene are SGHTA and FQGNSA. CDR3 length: 14 residues. CDR3 bases: TGTGCCAGCAGCGGTTCCTCTTTGGTAGGAGAGCAGTACTTC. As protein: CASSGSSLVGEQYF.

The V call is TRBV2, the J call TRBJ2-7; TRBD2 is a possible D gene (5 bases). Trimming stripped 7 bases from V and 4 bases from J, with 17 bases between. The germline V gene has CDR1 SNHLY and CDR2 FYNNEI. This CDR3 is built from 14 residues. CDR3 DNA sequence: TGTGCCAGCAAGGAGGCCAGGTCAGGTTACGAGCAGTACTTC. Protein: CASKEARSGYEQYF.